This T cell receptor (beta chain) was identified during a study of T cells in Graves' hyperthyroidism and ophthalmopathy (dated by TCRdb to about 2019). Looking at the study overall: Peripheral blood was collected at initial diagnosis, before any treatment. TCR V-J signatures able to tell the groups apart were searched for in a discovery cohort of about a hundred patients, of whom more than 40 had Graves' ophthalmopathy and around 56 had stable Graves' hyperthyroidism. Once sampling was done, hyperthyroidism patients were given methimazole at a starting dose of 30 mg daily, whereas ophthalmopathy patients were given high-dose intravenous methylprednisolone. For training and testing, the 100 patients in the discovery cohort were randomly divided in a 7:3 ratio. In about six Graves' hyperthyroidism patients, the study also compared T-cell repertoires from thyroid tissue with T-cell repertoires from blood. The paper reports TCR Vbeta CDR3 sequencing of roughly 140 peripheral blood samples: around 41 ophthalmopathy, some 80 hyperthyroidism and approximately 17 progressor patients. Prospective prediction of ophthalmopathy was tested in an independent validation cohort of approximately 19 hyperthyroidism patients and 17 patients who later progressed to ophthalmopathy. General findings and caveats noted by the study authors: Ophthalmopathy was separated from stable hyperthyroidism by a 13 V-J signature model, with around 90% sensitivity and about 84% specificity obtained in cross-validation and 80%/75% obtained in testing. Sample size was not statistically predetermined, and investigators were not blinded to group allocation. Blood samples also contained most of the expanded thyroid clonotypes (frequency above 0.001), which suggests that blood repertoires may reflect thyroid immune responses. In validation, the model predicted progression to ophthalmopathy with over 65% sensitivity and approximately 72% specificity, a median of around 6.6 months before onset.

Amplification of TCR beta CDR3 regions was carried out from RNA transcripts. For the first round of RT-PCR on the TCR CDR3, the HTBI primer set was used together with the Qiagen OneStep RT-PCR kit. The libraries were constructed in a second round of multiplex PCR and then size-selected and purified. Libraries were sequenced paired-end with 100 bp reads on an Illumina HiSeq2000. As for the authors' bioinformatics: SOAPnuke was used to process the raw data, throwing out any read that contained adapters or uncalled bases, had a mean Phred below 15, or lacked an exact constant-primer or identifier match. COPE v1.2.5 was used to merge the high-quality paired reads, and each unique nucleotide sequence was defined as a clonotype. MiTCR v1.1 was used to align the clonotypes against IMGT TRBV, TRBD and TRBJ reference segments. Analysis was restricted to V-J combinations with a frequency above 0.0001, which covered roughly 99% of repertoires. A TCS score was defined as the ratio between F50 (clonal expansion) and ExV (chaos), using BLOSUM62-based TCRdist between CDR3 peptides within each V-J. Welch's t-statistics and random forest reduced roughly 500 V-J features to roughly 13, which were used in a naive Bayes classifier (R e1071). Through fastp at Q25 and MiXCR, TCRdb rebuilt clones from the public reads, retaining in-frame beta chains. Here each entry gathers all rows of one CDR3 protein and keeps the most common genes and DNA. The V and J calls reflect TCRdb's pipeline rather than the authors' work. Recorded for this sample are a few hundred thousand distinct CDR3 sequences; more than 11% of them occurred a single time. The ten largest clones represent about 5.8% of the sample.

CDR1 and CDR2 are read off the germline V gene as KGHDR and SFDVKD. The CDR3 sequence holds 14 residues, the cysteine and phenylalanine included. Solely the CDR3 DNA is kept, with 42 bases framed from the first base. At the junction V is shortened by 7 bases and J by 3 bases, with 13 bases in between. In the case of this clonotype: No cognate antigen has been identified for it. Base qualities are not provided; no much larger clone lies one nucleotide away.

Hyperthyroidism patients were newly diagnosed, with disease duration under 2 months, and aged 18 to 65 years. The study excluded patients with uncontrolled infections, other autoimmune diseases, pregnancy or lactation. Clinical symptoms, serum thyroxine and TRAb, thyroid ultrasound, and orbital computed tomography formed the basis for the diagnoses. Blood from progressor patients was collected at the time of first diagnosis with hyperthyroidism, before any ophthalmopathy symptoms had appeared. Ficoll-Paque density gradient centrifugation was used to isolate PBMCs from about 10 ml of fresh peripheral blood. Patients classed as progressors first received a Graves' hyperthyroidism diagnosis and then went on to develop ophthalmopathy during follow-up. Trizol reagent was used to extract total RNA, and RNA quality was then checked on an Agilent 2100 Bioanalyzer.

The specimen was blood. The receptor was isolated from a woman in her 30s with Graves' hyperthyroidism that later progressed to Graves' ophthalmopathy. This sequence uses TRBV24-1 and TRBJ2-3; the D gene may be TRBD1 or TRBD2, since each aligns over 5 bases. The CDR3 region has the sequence CATRGVGVTDTQYF. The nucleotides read TGTGCCACCAGGGGGGTAGGGGTGACAGATACGCAGTATTTT.